Listed below are T cell receptor beta chains from one sample, sequenced in a study of blood T cell repertoires in COVID-19. Sequencing was performed with immunoSEQ multiplex PCR; in TCRdb, only in-frame clones are kept and a portion is missing. The data contain around 200,000 clones, roughly 86% of them singletons. Sequenced input: peripheral blood. Source of these receptors: a man aged 70-80 years with acute or convalescent COVID-19. Both conserved end residues are part of each CDR3. A D gene is named only where the DNA matches it firmly. Expanded clones are given a class, and other clones once, few, many or no size at all.

V	length	size	J	D	DNA	CDR3
TRBV6-4	14	.	TRBJ2-2	.	TGTGCCAGCCGAGAAAGCCGGTCTGAGGGGGAGCTGTTTTTT	CASRESRSEGELFF
TRBV7-6	14	once	TRBJ2-1	.	TGTGCCAGCAGCTTAGACAGGCTGGTCAATGAGCAGTTCTTC	CASSLDRLVNEQFF
TRBV5-4	12	.	TRBJ2-1	.	TGTGCCAGCAGCCCGGGACTGGCTATCCAGTTCTTC	CASSPGLAIQFF
TRBV7-2	16	.	TRBJ2-5	.	TGTGCCAGCAGCTCCGTAGGGGGACCATCTCTGGGGACCCAGTACTTC	CASSSVGGPSLGTQYF
TRBV3-1/TRBV3-2	14	once	TRBJ1-1	.	TGTGCCAGCAGCCAAGGGGAAGGGGAACCTGAAGCTTTCTTT	CASSQGEGEPEAFF
TRBV7-9	15	.	TRBJ2-7	TRBD1	TGTGCCAGCAGCTTAGTACAGGGGGCCTCCTACGAGCAGTACTTC	CASSLVQGASYEQYF
TRBV12-1	9	.	TRBJ1-1	.	TGTGCGGACAGGCTTGAAGCTTTCTTT	CADRLEAFF
TRBV3-1/TRBV3-2	15	.	TRBJ1-1	.	TGTGCCAGCAGCCAAGAGGGACAACCGAACACTGAAGCTTTCTTT	CASSQEGQPNTEAFF
TRBV2	15	.	TRBJ2-7	TRBD2	TGTGCCAGTGGACTAGCGGGAGTACTCTCCTACGAGCAGTACTTC	CASGLAGVLSYEQYF
TRBV10-3	15	.	TRBJ2-1	TRBD2	TGTGCCATCAGTGAGGTCCAGCGGGGTAACAATGAGCAGTTCTTC	CAISEVQRGNNEQFF
TRBV7-9	13	.	TRBJ1-2	.	TGTGCCACTAGCGTAATGGGTAGCTATGGCTACACCTTC	CATSVMGSYGYTF
TRBV5-4	16	.	TRBJ2-2	.	TGTGCCAGCAGCGCCGCTAGTTATAAGGACACCGGGGAGCTGTTTTTT	CASSAASYKDTGELFF
TRBV6-1	16	once	TRBJ2-7	TRBD2	TGTGCCAGCAGTGAGGAACTAGCGGGATACGACTACGAGCAGTACTTC	CASSEELAGYDYEQYF
TRBV28	16	.	TRBJ2-1	.	TGTGCCAGCAGTGTCGACCGGCTAGCCCAGGACAATGAGCAGTTCTTC	CASSVDRLAQDNEQFF
TRBV12-3/TRBV12-4	13	.	TRBJ1-1	TRBD1	TGTGCCAGCAGTTTGGACAGGGGTACTGAAGCTTTCTTT	CASSLDRGTEAFF
TRBV12-3/TRBV12-4	13	.	TRBJ1-2	TRBD1	TGTGCCAGCAGGGGGGACAGTAACTATGGCTACACCTTC	CASRGDSNYGYTF
TRBV6-5	13	.	TRBJ1-1	.	TGTGCCAGCAGAACAGGACCGAACACTGAAGCTTTCTTT	CASRTGPNTEAFF
TRBV6-6	17	few	TRBJ1-3	.	TGTGCCAGCAGTCCACAAGCGGGTTCCTTCCCTGGAAACACCATATATTTT	CASSPQAGSFPGNTIYF
TRBV5-1	16	.	TRBJ1-1	TRBD1	TGCGCCAGCAGCCGGGACGGGACAGGGCGTTCCACTGAAGCTTTCTTT	CASSRDGTGRSTEAFF
TRBV13	14	few	TRBJ2-2	.	TGTGCCAGCAGAAGGGGGGGTGACGCCGGGGAGCTGTTTTTT	CASRRGGDAGELFF
TRBV13	14	.	TRBJ2-2	.	TGTGCCAGCAGCTTGAGAGGAGGGGTCGGGGAGCTGTTTTTT	CASSLRGGVGELFF
TRBV3-1/TRBV3-2	17	.	TRBJ2-7	.	TGTGCCAGCAGCCAAGACCAACCTCTGGGGGGATTCGACGAGCAGTACTTC	CASSQDQPLGGFDEQYF
TRBV4-3	16	.	TRBJ1-2	.	TGCGCCAGCAGCCAAGTTGGGGGGGCGGGTGCCTATGGCTACACCTTC	CASSQVGGAGAYGYTF
TRBV4-3	15	.	TRBJ2-7	.	TGCGCCAGCAGCCCCAACAAGGGGCTTGACTACGAGCAGTACTTC	CASSPNKGLDYEQYF
TRBV27	13	.	TRBJ2-7	TRBD2	TGTGCCAGCAGTTGGGACTACTCCTACGAGCAGTACTTC	CASSWDYSYEQYF